The 32 T cell receptor beta chains below come from one sample, sequenced in a study of cytomegalovirus exposure and HLA in healthy donors. The PCR made use of 60 Vbeta and 13 Jbeta primers. Data came from immunoSEQ multiplex PCR; TCRdb stores just in-frame clones and leaves some out. Here the sample table reports 85,000 to 90,000 clones. Sequencing was performed on PBMCs. The receptors derive from a man in his fifties in good health and CMV-seropositive.

The gene calls are TRBV28 and TRBJ1-2; possibly TRBD1 for D (6 bases). This CDR3 has 13 residues. V gave up 5 bases and J gave up 10 bases, with 17 bases separating them. Germline CDR1 is MDHEN and CDR2 is SYDVKM. Written as DNA, the CDR3 is TGTGCCAGCAGTCCTAGGACAGAGGTCACCTACACCTTC. Protein product: CASSPRTEVTYTF.

This chain joins TRBV18 and TRBJ2-1; 7 nucleotides agree with TRBD2. Germline trimming cut 5 bases from V and 1 base from J; bases unmatched to any gene: 2. From germline, CDR1 is KGHSH and CDR2 LQKENI. The CDR3 has 14 residues. This CDR3 reads CASSRAGSYNEQFF. The CDR3 coding sequence is TGTGCCAGCTCAAGAGCGGGGTCCTACAATGAGCAGTTCTTC.

The V gene is TRBV4-3, the J gene TRBJ2-7; no reliable D call. This CDR3 spans 17 amino acids. Germline CDR1 and CDR2: LGHNA and YSLEER. The V end was cut by 0 bases, the J end by 5 bases, with 20 bases between. CDR3 amino acids: CASSQDLQLSKLHEQYF. In DNA, the CDR3 is TGCGCCAGCAGCCAAGATCTCCAACTGTCAAAGCTCCACGAGCAGTACTTC.

The chain employs TRBV4-2 and TRBJ2-2, with TRBD2 matching 9 bases. V dropped 1 base and J dropped 5; count of bases not matched to a gene: 5. The CDR3 runs to 16 residues. Germline-derived CDR1 and CDR2 are LGHNA and YNFKEQ. CDR3 protein: CASSQALLAGTGELFF. DNA of the CDR3: TGTGCCAGCAGCCAAGCTCTACTAGCGGGTACCGGGGAGCTGTTTTTT.

This chain uses TRBV25-1 with TRBJ2-7; 15 bases line up with TRBD2. Per germline, CDR1 MGHDK and CDR2 SYGVNS. With V trimmed by 10 bases and J by 3 bases, 4 bases remained unmatched. This CDR3 is 14 amino acids long. CDR3 protein: CATRTSGGGYEQYF. Written as DNA, the CDR3 is TGTGCCACCCGGACTAGCGGGGGGGGCTACGAGCAGTACTTC.

This sequence joins TRBV6-1 and TRBJ1-5, with D uncertain. V was trimmed by 1 base and J by 4 bases, leaving 5 bases between them. CDR1 and CDR2 from the germline V gene are MNHNS and SASEGT. This CDR3 is 13 amino acids long. DNA for the CDR3: TGTGCCAGCAGTGAAGGGGCTAATCAGCCCCAGCATTTT. Translating gives CASSEGANQPQHF.

This CDR3 reads CASSPNRGRGNTQYF. For the CDR3, the DNA is TGTGCCAGCAGCCCCAACAGGGGGCGCGGAAATACGCAGTATTTT. The chain couples TRBV7-8 to TRBJ2-3; TRBD1 matches 9 bases. Germline V gene lookup returns CDR1 SGHVS and CDR2 FQNEAQ. The CDR3 contains 15 residues. V lost 5 bases and J lost 7; bases outside the gene matches: 10.

This chain joins TRBV15 and TRBJ2-7, with 9 positions matching TRBD2. J gave up 0 bases and V 0 bases, and 12 bases lay outside the gene matches. Germline CDR1 reads LNHNV; CDR2 reads YYDKDF (reference sequence). The CDR3 is 19 residues long. The CDR3 DNA follows: TGTGCCACCAGCAGAGATAGGGGTCCGGCTAGCGGGGTCTCCTACGAGCAGTACTTC. Residues: CATSRDRGPASGVSYEQYF. Filled out from reference TRBV15 and TRBJ2-7, the complete variable domain reads DAMVIQNPRYQVTQFGKPVTLSCSQTLNHNVMYWYQQKSSQAPKLLFHYYDKDFNNEADTPDNFQSRRPNTSFCFLDIRSPGLGDTAMYLCATSRDRGPASGVSYEQYFGPGTRLTVT.

As DNA, the CDR3 is TGTGCCAGCAGCCACCGACAGGGGGACTATGGCTACACCTTC. This translates into CASSHRQGDYGYTF. The J gene is TRBJ1-2, the V gene TRBV5-5, with 9 bases matching TRBD1. This CDR3 has 14 residues. CDR1 and CDR2 from the germline V gene are SGHKS and YYEKEE (reference sequence). The junction had 4 bases not matched to a gene; V was cut back by 4 bases and J by 3 bases.

The chain uses TRBV5-1 and TRBJ2-2; perhaps TRBD2 as D (6 bases). Per germline, CDR1 SGHRS and CDR2 YFSETQ. Trimming took off 0 bases at V and 0 bases at J, with 12 bases between the two ends. This CDR3 has 17 amino acids. In nucleotides, the CDR3 is TGCGCCAGCAGCTTGGGAGTTGGAGGGCCGAACACCGGGGAGCTGTTTTTT. Translation gives CASSLGVGGPNTGELFF.

This chain uses TRBV11-2 with TRBJ2-7; 8 nucleotides align to TRBD1. V shed 5 bases, J shed 2 bases, and the junction held 8 bases outside the gene matches. Germline CDR1 is SGHAT and CDR2 is FQNNGV. The CDR3 is 15 residues long. The CDR3 protein is CASSGFQGAAYEQYF. CDR3 nucleotide sequence: TGTGCCAGCAGCGGATTCCAGGGGGCTGCCTACGAGCAGTACTTC.

The chain recombines TRBV12-5 with TRBJ2-5, with 10 positions matching TRBD1. Germline assignment: CDR1 LGHNT and CDR2 FRNRAP. The trim removed 5 bases at V and 4 bases at J, leaving 4 bases unmatched. CDR3 length: 14 residues. CDR3 DNA sequence: TGTGCTAGTGGTATCCGACAGGGGGCAGAGACCCAGTACTTC. This translates into CASGIRQGAETQYF.

The chain uses TRBV15 and TRBJ2-5; D not certain. Germline values: CDR1 LNHNV, CDR2 YYDKDF (reference sequence). V was pared by 2 bases and J by 3 bases, with 10 bases between. CDR3 size: 14 residues. The CDR3 region is CATSRSRLEETQYF. DNA for the CDR3: TGTGCCACCAGCAGATCCCGGTTAGAAGAGACCCAGTACTTC. The full variable domain, completed using reference TRBV15 and TRBJ2-5, is DAMVIQNPRYQVTQFGKPVTLSCSQTLNHNVMYWYQQKSSQAPKLLFHYYDKDFNNEADTPDNFQSRRPNTSFCFLDIRSPGLGDTAMYLCATSRSRLEETQYFGPGTRLLVL.

This chain joins TRBV19 and TRBJ2-5; D is undetermined. In germline, CDR1 is LNHDA, CDR2 SQIVND (reference sequence). The V end lost 5 bases, the J end lost 4 bases, and 14 bases lay between the germline ends. The CDR3 is 14 residues long. CDR3: CASSVLGSTETQYF. The DNA for the CDR3 is TGTGCCAGTAGTGTTTTGGGCTCGACAGAGACCCAGTACTTC.

V usage is TRBV9 and J usage is TRBJ1-2, with D perhaps matching TRBD1 (5 bases). CDR3 size: 16 residues. V was pared by 0 bases and J by 4 bases, with 16 bases between. Germline CDR1 and CDR2: SGDLS and YYNGEE. Written as DNA, the CDR3 is TGTGCCAGCAGCGTAGGGGGCGATTCATCCCTCTATGGCTACACCTTC. Its protein product is CASSVGGDSSLYGYTF.

V is TRBV7-9 and J is TRBJ1-4, with 7 nucleotides matching TRBD1. This CDR3 region has 14 residues. J lost 6 bases, V lost 5 bases, and 6 bases had no gene match. CDR1 and CDR2 (germline): SEHNR, FQNEAQ (reference sequence). For the CDR3, the DNA is TGTGCCAGCAGCCTTCGACAGGGTGATGAAAAACTGTTTTTT. It codes for CASSLRQGDEKLFF. Drawing the rest from reference TRBV7-9 and TRBJ1-4, the complete variable domain is DTGVSQNPRHKITKRGQNVTFRCDPISEHNRLYWYRQTLGQGPEFLTYFQNEAQLEKSRLLSDRFSAERPKGSFSTLEIQRTEQGDSAMYLCASSLRQGDEKLFFGSGTQLSVL.

The CDR3 spells CASSESQGNEQYV. CDR3 bases: TGCGCCAGCAGTGAGTCTCAGGGAAACGAGCAGTACGTC. The V and J genes are TRBV10-2 and TRBJ2-7, with a possible D match to TRBD1 (5 bases). V shed 0 bases and J shed 5 bases, with 8 bases lying between them. Per germline, CDR1 WSHSY and CDR2 SAAADI. The CDR3 spans 13 residues.

The rearrangement uses TRBV6-6 and TRBJ2-1, with a weak D call TRBD2 (6 bases). Trimming cost V 5 bases and J 6 bases, with 14 bases left between them. The germline V gene encodes CDR1 MNHNY and CDR2 SVGAGI (reference sequence). The CDR3 has 14 amino acids. The DNA for the CDR3 is TGTGCCAGCAGTGTGGGGGGATACGGCAATGAGCAGTTCTTC. This encodes CASSVGGYGNEQFF.

The rearrangement links TRBV11-3 to TRBJ2-7; 12 bases map to TRBD2. CDR3 length equals 15 residues. J was trimmed by 2 bases and V by 5 bases; bases with no gene match: 4. Germline CDR1 reads SGHNT; CDR2 reads YENEEA. The CDR3 coding sequence is TGTGCCAGCAGCCGCCCTAGCGGGAGGGCCTACGAGCAGTACTTC. Translating it yields CASSRPSGRAYEQYF. Combining the CDR3 with reference TRBV11-3 and TRBJ2-7 gives the whole variable domain EAGVVQSPRYKIIEKKQPVAFWCNPISGHNTLYWYLQNLGQGPELLIRYENEEAVDDSQLPKDRFSAERLKGVDSTLKIQPAELGDSAVYLCASSRPSGRAYEQYFGPGTRLTVT.

The chain is built from TRBV9 and TRBJ2-7; D gene uncertain. Per the germline V gene, CDR1 is SGDLS and CDR2 is YYNGEE. V lost 2 bases, J lost 3 bases, and 6 bases lay in between. The CDR3 sequence is 12 residues long. The CDR3 is CASSVQVYEQYF. CDR3 sequence (DNA): TGTGCCAGCAGCGTCCAGGTCTACGAGCAGTACTTC.

The chain uses TRBV5-4 and TRBJ1-2, with D unresolved. Per the germline V gene, CDR1 is SGHNT and CDR2 is YYREEE (reference sequence). Trimming removed 3 bases at V and 2 bases at J, with 8 bases between. This CDR3 contains 13 residues. CDR3 DNA sequence: TGTGCCAGCAGCTCCGAGTCAAACTATGGCTACACCTTC. Translated: CASSSESNYGYTF.

V usage is TRBV5-1 and J usage is TRBJ2-1; 12 positions match TRBD2. CDR3 size: 17 residues. V trimming: 4 bases; J trimming: 3 bases; junction bases outside the gene matches: 8. Germline CDR1 reads SGHRS; CDR2 reads YFSETQ. The CDR3 DNA is TGCGCCAGCAGCCACGCCGGACTAGCGGGAAACTACAATGAGCAGTTCTTC. Translating gives CASSHAGLAGNYNEQFF.

The V gene is TRBV11-2, the J gene TRBJ2-6, with TRBD1 as a possible D gene (5 bases). CDR1 is SGHAT and CDR2 is FQNNGV in the germline V gene. CDR3 size: 14 residues. Trimming shortened V by 5 bases and J by 6 bases, and 11 bases separated the two germline ends. CDR3 sequence (DNA): TGTGCCAGCAGCGACAGTCTCTTGGCCAACGTCCTGACTTTC. It is translated as CASSDSLLANVLTF.

This sequence joins TRBV7-6 and TRBJ1-2; tentative D call: TRBD1 (5 bases). The CDR3 loop spans 15 amino acids. Between the trimmed V and J ends, which lost 5 bases and 4 bases, there was a span of 17 bases. The V gene's germline CDR1 is SGHVS and CDR2 FNYEAQ. CDR3 region: CASSLGGGTTYGYTF. In DNA form, the CDR3 reads TGTGCCAGCAGCCTCGGGGGAGGGACCACCTATGGCTACACCTTC. Full variable domain (outside the CDR3, taken from reference TRBV7-6 and TRBJ1-2): GAGVSQSPRYKVTKRGQDVALRCDPISGHVSLYWYRQALGQGPEFLTYFNYEAQQDKSGLPNDRFSAERPEGSISTLTIQRTEQRDSAMYRCASSLGGGTTYGYTFGSGTRLTVV.

The chain uses TRBV29-1 and TRBJ1-1; no clear D. Trimming shortened V by 4 bases and J by 0 bases, and 9 bases separated the two germline ends. The CDR3 runs 13 residues. Germline loops: CDR1 SQVTM, CDR2 ANQGSEA. The DNA of the CDR3 is TGCAGCGTTGGCGGACTGATGAACACTGAAGCTTTCTTT. Translated: CSVGGLMNTEAFF.

The chain has TRBV4-3 and TRBJ2-3; 13 bases map to TRBD2. Germline CDR1 reads LGHNA; CDR2 reads YSLEER. The J segment lost 0 bases and the V segment lost 5 bases, leaving 14 bases of the junction unmatched. This CDR3 spans 20 amino acids. CDR3 DNA: TGCGCCAGCAGCTACAGGGCACTAGCGGGAGGGGGTGGAAGCACAGATACGCAGTATTTT. Protein product: CASSYRALAGGGGSTDTQYF.

The chain couples TRBV5-1 to TRBJ2-3; a weak D match, TRBD2 (5 bases). This CDR3 region has 16 residues. The germline gives CDR1 SGHRS, CDR2 YFSETQ. The V end lost 0 bases, the J end lost 0 bases, and 11 bases lay between the germline ends. CDR3 residues: CASSLAGVPSTDTQYF. CDR3 coding DNA: TGCGCCAGCAGCTTGGCCGGGGTCCCTAGCACAGATACGCAGTATTTT.

The chain couples TRBV4-3 to TRBJ2-6; tentatively, D is TRBD2 (6 bases). Germline V lookup: CDR1 LGHNA, CDR2 YSLEER. V lost 8 bases, J lost 0 bases, and 20 bases lay in between. This CDR3 contains 18 residues. CDR3 amino acids: CASGGKAATSSGANVLTF. The DNA of the CDR3 is TGCGCCAGCGGGGGGAAGGCAGCCACCTCCTCTGGGGCCAACGTCCTGACTTTC.

CDR3 in DNA: TGTGCCAGCAGCTTAGTAACAGGGCGAACTGAAGCTTTCTTT. As protein: CASSLVTGRTEAFF. V and J are TRBV11-2 and TRBJ1-1; D may be TRBD1 (6 bases). Germline CDR1 is SGHAT and CDR2 is FQNNGV. CDR3 length equals 14 residues. The V end lost 1 base, the J end lost 5 bases, and 11 bases lay between the germline ends.

The chain is built from TRBV11-2 and TRBJ2-7, with D perhaps matching TRBD2 (6 bases). V lost 3 bases to trimming and J lost 3 bases, with 18 bases between them. This CDR3 contains 16 residues. The V gene's germline CDR1 is SGHAT and CDR2 FQNNGV. The CDR3 nucleotides are TGTGCCAGCAGCTTCGAGGACTACGAGCAGGACTACGAGCAGTACGTC. Translation: CASSFEDYEQDYEQYV.

The CDR3 is CASSSEAGYNEQFF. The CDR3 DNA reads as TGTGCCAGCAGCTCCGAGGCGGGCTACAATGAGCAGTTCTTC. The chain employs TRBV7-2 and TRBJ2-1, with D perhaps matching TRBD2 (5 bases). The germline V gene has CDR1 SGHTA and CDR2 FQGNSA. V lost 4 bases to trimming and J lost 3 bases, with 10 bases between them. The CDR3 is 14 amino acids.

The CDR3 protein is CASRSFPRDANEKLFF. In DNA, the CDR3 is TGTGCCAGCAGATCTTTCCCCCGGGATGCTAATGAAAAACTGTTTTTT. The V call is TRBV7-9, the J call TRBJ1-4; unclear D gene. Germline V CDR1 and CDR2: SEHNR, FQNEAQ (reference sequence). The CDR3 sequence is 16 residues long. V lost 6 bases and J lost 3, with 17 bases in between.